The 16 T cell receptor beta chains presented below share a single source sample, sequenced in a study of shared T cell receptors in the human thymus. The repertoire was sequenced with immunoSEQ multiplex PCR; TCRdb's copy has only in-frame clones and lacks some. This sample carries roughly 710,000 clones, 70% to 90% of them seen once, and the ten largest clones take roughly 0.01%. In addition, the sample was reused for a study of human thymus T cells.

The sample consisted of thymocytes. Source of these receptors: a girl under three years old with a congenital heart defect.

This clone turned up a few times. The V and J genes are TRBV29-1 and TRBJ1-2, with D unresolved. The CDR3 contains 13 residues. V lost 6 bases, J lost 4 bases, and 15 bases lay in between. Germline loops: CDR1 SQVTM, CDR2 ANQGSEA. The CDR3 DNA is TGCAGCGTCGAGAAGCGTTCCAGCTATGGCTACACCTTC. It yields the protein CSVEKRSSYGYTF.

J is TRBJ2-7 and V is TRBV7-2, with 15 bases lining up with TRBD2. The V gene's germline CDR1 is SGHTA and CDR2 FQGNSA. The CDR3 covers 19 residues. Unmatched junction bases numbered 11, after V lost 5 bases and J lost 0 bases. CDR3 in amino acids: CASSPNSGTSGGSSYEQYF. Written as DNA, the CDR3 is TGTGCCAGCAGCCCCAACTCCGGGACTAGCGGGGGGAGCTCCTACGAGCAGTACTTC.

The chain recombines TRBV27 with TRBJ2-2; TRBD1 is a possible D gene (6 bases). V was cut by 6 bases and J by 5 bases, with 13 bases left in between. CDR3 length: 14 residues. The germline V gene encodes CDR1 MNHEY and CDR2 SMNVEV (reference sequence). CDR3 sequence: CASSQTQGTGELFF. In DNA, the CDR3 is TGTGCCAGCAGCCAGACCCAGGGGACCGGGGAGCTGTTTTTT.

The chain has TRBV30 and TRBJ1-6; no clear D gene. The CDR3 sequence is 15 residues long. Between the trimmed V and J ends, which lost 4 bases and 0 bases, there was a span of 10 bases. Germline V lookup: CDR1 GTSNPN, CDR2 SVGIG (reference sequence). The CDR3 nucleotides read TGTGCCTGGACCCGACATGACTCCTATAATTCACCCCTCCACTTT. Residues: CAWTRHDSYNSPLHF.

This clone was observed a single time. The rearrangement uses TRBV21-1 and TRBJ1-1. TRBV21-1 is an annotated pseudogene. The CDR3 is 17 amino acids. In DNA form, the CDR3 reads TGTGCCAGCAGCAAACCCACCGGGACTGAATTGAACACTGAAGCTTTCTTT. Protein sequence: CASSKPTGTELNTEAFF.

V usage is TRBV18 and J usage is TRBJ1-1, with D hard to call. Germline-derived CDR1 and CDR2 are KGHSH and LQKENI. With 2 bases removed from V and 1 base from J, the gap between germline ends came to 20 bases. The CDR3 contains 18 residues. The CDR3 spells CASSPNSFRTTRNTEAFF. DNA of the CDR3: TGTGCCAGCTCACCAAATAGTTTCCGTACTACGCGGAACACTGAAGCTTTCTTT. Supplemented by reference TRBV18 and TRBJ1-1, the full variable domain reads NAGVMQNPRHLVRRRGQEARLRCSPMKGHSHVYWYRQLPEEGLKFMVYLQKENIIDESGMPKERFSAEFPKEGPSILRIQQVVRGDSAAYFCASSPNSFRTTRNTEAFFGQGTRLTVV.

The gene calls are TRBV6-1 and TRBJ2-2; TRBD2 matches at 11 bases. Germline-derived CDR1 and CDR2 are MNHNS and SASEGT. V was pared by 4 bases and J by 0 bases, with 10 bases of the junction left unmatched. This CDR3 contains 19 residues. CDR3 DNA sequence: TGTGCCAGCAGTGTCTCTAGCGGGGGGACTTTCGCGAACACCGGGGAGCTGTTTTTT. This translates into CASSVSSGGTFANTGELFF.

V is TRBV11-2 and J is TRBJ1-6, with 11 bases that match TRBD1. Germline V CDR1 and CDR2: SGHAT, FQNNGV. V shed 2 bases and J 4 bases; nucleotides not matched to a gene: 10. CDR3 length equals 19 residues. The CDR3 here is CASSLRDRGRRGYNSPLHF. CDR3 nucleotide sequence: TGTGCCAGCAGCTTACGGGACAGGGGGAGAAGGGGGTATAATTCACCCCTCCACTTT.

The chain recombines TRBV7-8 with TRBJ2-1, with 11 bases that match TRBD2. V lost 3 bases and J lost 9; bases outside the gene matches: 7. The CDR3 spans 15 residues. CDR1 is SGHVS and CDR2 is FQNEAQ in the germline V gene. The CDR3 loop is CASSFPSGGKGEQFF. CDR3 DNA: TGTGCCAGCAGCTTCCCTAGCGGGGGGAAGGGTGAGCAGTTCTTC.

The chain uses TRBV2 and TRBJ2-1, with D unclear. Germline V CDR1 and CDR2: SNHLY, FYNNEI. CDR3 length: 16 residues. V was clipped by 4 bases and J by 5 bases, with 18 bases between them. In nucleotides, the CDR3 is TGTGCCAGCAGTGTTGGTTTATCCCATGAGCACAATGAGCAGTTCTTC. Translation: CASSVGLSHEHNEQFF. The variable domain in full, completed from reference TRBV2 and TRBJ2-1, reads EPEVTQTPSHQVTQMGQEVILRCVPISNHLYFYWYRQILGQKVEFLVSFYNNEISEKSEIFDDQFSVERPDGSNFTLKIRSTKLEDSAMYFCASSVGLSHEHNEQFFGPGTRLTVL.

The V and J genes are TRBV5-4 and TRBJ1-2, with D hard to call. Germline CDR1 reads SGHNT; CDR2 reads YYREEE (reference sequence). The CDR3 has 13 residues. V lost 3 bases, J lost 2 bases, and 8 bases lay in between. The CDR3 spells CASSSGLNYGYTF. The CDR3 region has the DNA TGTGCCAGCAGCTCTGGACTCAACTATGGCTACACCTTC.

The chain joins TRBV9 to TRBJ1-2, with 9 bases identical to TRBD1. Per germline, CDR1 SGDLS and CDR2 YYNGEE. After removal of 5 bases from V and 4 bases from J, the junction contained 12 bases not matched to a gene. This CDR3 comprises 16 residues. The DNA for the CDR3 is TGTGCCAGCAGTTCGATCTCCCCGGACAGGGGCTATGGCTACACCTTC. It encodes CASSSISPDRGYGYTF. The whole variable domain, filled in from reference TRBV9 and TRBJ1-2, reads DSGVTQTPKHLITATGQRVTLRCSPRSGDLSVYWYQQSLDQGLQFLIQYYNGEERAKGNILERFSAQQFPDLHSELNLSSLELGDSALYFCASSSISPDRGYGYTFGSGTRLTVV.

The chain links TRBV11-1 to TRBJ1-1; D possibly corresponds to TRBD1 (5 bases). This CDR3 has 17 residues. The germline gives CDR1 SGHAT, CDR2 FQDESV (reference sequence). Trimming took off 0 bases at V and 1 base at J, with 15 bases between the two ends. CDR3 region: CASSLARGRERNTEAFF. In DNA form, the CDR3 reads TGTGCCAGCAGCTTAGCGCGGGGGAGGGAGAGGAACACTGAAGCTTTCTTT.

This clone has only one observation. The chain recombines TRBV29-1 with TRBJ1-3, with TRBD1 matching 10 bases. V gave up 1 base and J gave up 4 bases; unmatched junction bases: 4. Germline V gives CDR1 SQVTM, CDR2 ANQGSEA. CDR3 length: 15 amino acids. CDR3 nucleotides: TGCAGCGTTGAAGGAGGGACAGGGGAAGGAAACACCATATATTTT. Encoded protein: CSVEGGTGEGNTIYF.

The rearrangement uses TRBV27 and TRBJ2-6; 9 bases fit TRBD1. V trimming: 1 base; J trimming: 0 bases; junction bases outside the gene matches: 13. The germline V gene has CDR1 MNHEY and CDR2 SMNVEV (reference sequence). The length of the CDR3 is 21 residues. The CDR3 is CASSLWGRGQGTFSGANVLTF. Here the CDR3 DNA reads TGTGCCAGCAGTTTATGGGGGCGGGGACAGGGAACTTTCTCTGGGGCCAACGTCCTGACTTTC.

The chain joins TRBV6-5 to TRBJ1-5; TRBD1 might be the D (6 bases). This CDR3 has 14 residues. Germline CDR1 reads MNHEY; CDR2 reads SVGAGI. Deletions cut 6 bases from V and 3 bases from J, with 12 bases between. The DNA of the CDR3 is TGTGCCAGCAGACCGACAGGACCCAATCAGCCCCAGCATTTT. This encodes CASRPTGPNQPQHF.